This T cell receptor beta chain is drawn from a study of T-cell memory formation after mild COVID-19. TCRdb reprocessed the 5' RACE reads via MiXCR and lists one record per CDR3 protein. The sample consists of 350,000 to 400,000 distinct CDR3 sequences, under 25% of them appearing once. Germline lookup yields CDR1 SEHNR and CDR2 FQNEAQ (reference sequence). This CDR3 region has 14 residues. The ends were cut back, 5 bases at V and 3 bases at J, with 13 bases in the middle. The receptor comes from an adult woman who had mild COVID-19 (a few samples of this study predate the infection). Cell type and time point are not known. The chain employs TRBV7-9 and TRBJ1-1; weak D call: TRBD1 (5 bases). The sequencing sample was made of PBMCs or a T cell subset sorted from them (not recorded which). For the CDR3, the DNA is TGTGCCAGCAGCGAAGGGGATCGGTACACTGAAGCTTTCTTT. Its translation is CASSEGDRYTEAFF.